This TCR beta chain appears in the sequencing data of a study of neoadjuvant anti-PD-1 for oral cavity cancer. Whole-study context: Patients mostly received three to four biweekly nivolumab doses at 3 mg/kg before surgery. Patients without progression received a fourth nivolumab dose around day 43, then surgical resection on days 50-56.

Germline CDR1 and CDR2: SGHVS and FQNEAQ. This CDR3 has 14 amino acids. Trimming took off 1 base at V and 0 bases at J, with 6 bases between the two ends. This table comes from immunoSEQ multiplex PCR, and its TCRdb copy is limited to in-frame clones, with some not included. This table has roughly 9,300 clones, around 63% appearing once. The material was tumor tissue, obtained before nivolumab (anti-PD-1) treatment. The chain employs TRBV7-8 and TRBJ1-2; a weak D match, TRBD1 (5 bases). This TCR was sampled from a person between 40 and 80 years old with oral cavity squamous cell carcinoma. The CDR3 DNA is TGTGCCAGCAGCTTAGAGGGGTCTAACTATGGCTACACCTTC. Translation gives CASSLEGSNYGYTF.